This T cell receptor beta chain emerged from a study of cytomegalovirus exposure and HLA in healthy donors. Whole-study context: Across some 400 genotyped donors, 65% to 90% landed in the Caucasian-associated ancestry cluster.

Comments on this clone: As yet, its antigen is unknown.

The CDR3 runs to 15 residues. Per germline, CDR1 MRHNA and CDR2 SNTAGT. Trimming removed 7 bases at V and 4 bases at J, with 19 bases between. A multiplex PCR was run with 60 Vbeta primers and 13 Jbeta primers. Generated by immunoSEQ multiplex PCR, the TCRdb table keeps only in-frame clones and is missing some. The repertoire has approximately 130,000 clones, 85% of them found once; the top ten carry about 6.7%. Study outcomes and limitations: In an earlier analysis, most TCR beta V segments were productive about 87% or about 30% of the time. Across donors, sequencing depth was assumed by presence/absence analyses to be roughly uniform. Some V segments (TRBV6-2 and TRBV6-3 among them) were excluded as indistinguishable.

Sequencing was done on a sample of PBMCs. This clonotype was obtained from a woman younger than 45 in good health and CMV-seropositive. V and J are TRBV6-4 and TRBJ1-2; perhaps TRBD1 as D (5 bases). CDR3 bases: TGTGCCAGCACCCACGCCCCCCCCAGGGCCTATGGCTACACCTTC. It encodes CASTHAPPRAYGYTF.